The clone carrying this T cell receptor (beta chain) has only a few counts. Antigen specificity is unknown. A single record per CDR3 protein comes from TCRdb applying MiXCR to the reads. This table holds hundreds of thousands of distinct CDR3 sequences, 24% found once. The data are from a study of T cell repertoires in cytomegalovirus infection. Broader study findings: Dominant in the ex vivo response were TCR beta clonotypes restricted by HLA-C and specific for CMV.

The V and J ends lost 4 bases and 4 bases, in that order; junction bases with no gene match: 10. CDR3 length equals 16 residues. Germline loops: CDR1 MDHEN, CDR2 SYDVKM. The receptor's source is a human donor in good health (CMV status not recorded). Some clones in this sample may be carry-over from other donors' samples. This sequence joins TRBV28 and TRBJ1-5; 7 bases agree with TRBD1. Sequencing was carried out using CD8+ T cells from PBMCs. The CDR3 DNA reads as TGTGCCAGCAGTTGGGGACAGCTTATGGGGAATCAGCCCCAGCATTTT. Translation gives CASSWGQLMGNQPQHF.